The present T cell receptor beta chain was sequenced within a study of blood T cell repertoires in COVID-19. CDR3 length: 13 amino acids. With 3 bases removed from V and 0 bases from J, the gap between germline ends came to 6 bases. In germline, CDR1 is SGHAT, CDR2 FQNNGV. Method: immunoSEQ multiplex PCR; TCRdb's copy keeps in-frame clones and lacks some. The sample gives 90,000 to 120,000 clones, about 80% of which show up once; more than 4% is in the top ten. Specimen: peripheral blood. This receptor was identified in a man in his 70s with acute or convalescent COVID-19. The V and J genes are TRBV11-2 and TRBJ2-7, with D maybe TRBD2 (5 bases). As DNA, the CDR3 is TGTGCCAGCAGCTTGGGGAGCTCCTACGAGCAGTACTTC. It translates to CASSLGSSYEQYF.